This T cell receptor beta chain was sequenced for a study of OX40 agonist ivuxolimab in advanced cancers. Germline-derived CDR1 and CDR2 are MNHEY and SMNVEV (reference sequence). V lost 6 bases, J lost 5 bases, and 10 bases lay in between. The CDR3 length is 13 residues. Sequenced by immunoSEQ multiplex PCR; TCRdb stores in-frame clones only, minus some. This table has tens of thousands of clones, about 89% appearing once. The specimen was CD4+ or CD8+ T cells sorted from blood, collected in a trial of the OX40 agonist ivuxolimab. The chain carries TRBV27 and TRBJ1-4; tentatively, D is TRBD1 (5 bases). This TCR derives from an adult with an advanced solid tumor such as melanoma, head and neck, liver or kidney cancer. The CDR3 coding sequence is TGTGCCAGCAGCGGACACAAGAATGAAAAACTGTTTTTT. It codes for CASSGHKNEKLFF.